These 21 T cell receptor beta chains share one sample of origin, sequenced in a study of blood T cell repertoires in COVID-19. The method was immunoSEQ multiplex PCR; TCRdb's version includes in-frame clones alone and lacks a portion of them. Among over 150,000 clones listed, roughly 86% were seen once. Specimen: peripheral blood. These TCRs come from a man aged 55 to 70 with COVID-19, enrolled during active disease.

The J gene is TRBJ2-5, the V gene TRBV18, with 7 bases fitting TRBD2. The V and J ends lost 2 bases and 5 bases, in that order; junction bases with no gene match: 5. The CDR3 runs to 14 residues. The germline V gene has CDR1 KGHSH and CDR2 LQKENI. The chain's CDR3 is CASSPREGMETQYF. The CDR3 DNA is TGTGCCAGCTCACCAAGGGAGGGAATGGAGACCCAGTACTTC. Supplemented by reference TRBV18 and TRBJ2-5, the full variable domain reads NAGVMQNPRHLVRRRGQEARLRCSPMKGHSHVYWYRQLPEEGLKFMVYLQKENIIDESGMPKERFSAEFPKEGPSILRIQQVVRGDSAAYFCASSPREGMETQYFGPGTRLLVL.

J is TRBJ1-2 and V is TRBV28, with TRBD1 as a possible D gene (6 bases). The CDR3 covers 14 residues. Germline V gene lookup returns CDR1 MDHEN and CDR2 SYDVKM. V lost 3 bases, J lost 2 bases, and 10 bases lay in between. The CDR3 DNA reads TGTGCCAGCAGTTTTTCAGGGGAAAACTATGGCTACACCTTC. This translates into CASSFSGENYGYTF.

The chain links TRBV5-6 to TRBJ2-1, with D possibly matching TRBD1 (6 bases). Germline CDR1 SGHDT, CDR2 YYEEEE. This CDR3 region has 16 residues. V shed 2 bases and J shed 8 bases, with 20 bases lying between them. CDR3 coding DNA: TGTGCCAGCAGCTTTCTCCTACAGGGCCCCAGGGATGAGCAGTTCTTC. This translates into CASSFLLQGPRDEQFF.

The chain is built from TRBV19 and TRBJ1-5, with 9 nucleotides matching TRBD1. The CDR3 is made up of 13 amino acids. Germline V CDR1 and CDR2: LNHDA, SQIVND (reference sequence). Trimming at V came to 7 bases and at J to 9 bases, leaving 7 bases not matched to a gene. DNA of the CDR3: TGTGCCAGTAAGGGACAGGGAGGGAGGCCCCAGCATTTT. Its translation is CASKGQGGRPQHF.

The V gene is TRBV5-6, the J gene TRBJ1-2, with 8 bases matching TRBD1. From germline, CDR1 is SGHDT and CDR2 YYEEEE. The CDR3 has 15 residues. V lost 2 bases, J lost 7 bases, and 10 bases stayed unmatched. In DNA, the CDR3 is TGTGCCAGCAGCTTCCGAACGACAGGGGCGGTTGGCTACACCTTC. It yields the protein CASSFRTTGAVGYTF.

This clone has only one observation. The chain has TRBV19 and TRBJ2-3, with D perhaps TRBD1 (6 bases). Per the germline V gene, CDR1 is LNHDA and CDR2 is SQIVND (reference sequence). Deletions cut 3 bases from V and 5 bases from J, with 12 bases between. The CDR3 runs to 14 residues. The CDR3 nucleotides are TGTGCCAGTAGTATTCGACAGGCCAAAGATACGCAGTATTTT. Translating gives CASSIRQAKDTQYF.

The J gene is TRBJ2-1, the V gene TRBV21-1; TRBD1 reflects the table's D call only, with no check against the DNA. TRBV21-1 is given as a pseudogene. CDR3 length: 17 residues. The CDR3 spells CASSNGRGQGAFDEQFF. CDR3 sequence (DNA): TGTGCCAGCAGCAACGGTCGGGGACAGGGGGCCTTCGATGAGCAGTTCTTC.

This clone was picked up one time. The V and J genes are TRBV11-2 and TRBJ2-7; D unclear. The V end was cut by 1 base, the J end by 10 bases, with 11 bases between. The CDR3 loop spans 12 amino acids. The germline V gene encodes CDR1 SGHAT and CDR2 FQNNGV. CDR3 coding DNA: TGTGCCAGCAGCTTAGTACTCATAGCACAGTACTTC. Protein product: CASSLVLIAQYF.

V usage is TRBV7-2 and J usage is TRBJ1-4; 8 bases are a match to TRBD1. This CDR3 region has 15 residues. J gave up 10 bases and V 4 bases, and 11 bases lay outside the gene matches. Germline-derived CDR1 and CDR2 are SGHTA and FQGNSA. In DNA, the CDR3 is TGTGCCAGCAGCTCCTCACAGGGGGAGTTCGGAAAACTGTTTTTT. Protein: CASSSSQGEFGKLFF.

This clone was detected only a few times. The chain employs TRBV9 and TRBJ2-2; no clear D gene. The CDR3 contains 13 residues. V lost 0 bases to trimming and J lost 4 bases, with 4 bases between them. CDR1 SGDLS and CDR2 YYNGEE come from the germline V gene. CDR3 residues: CASSVGVTGELFF. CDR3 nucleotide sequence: TGTGCCAGCAGCGTAGGCGTCACCGGGGAGCTGTTTTTT.

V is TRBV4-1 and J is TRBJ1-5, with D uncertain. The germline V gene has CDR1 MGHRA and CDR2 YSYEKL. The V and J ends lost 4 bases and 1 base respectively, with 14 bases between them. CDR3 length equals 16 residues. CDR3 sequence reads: CASSPVEGKSNQPQHF. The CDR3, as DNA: TGCGCCAGCAGCCCCGTTGAGGGAAAGAGCAATCAGCCCCAGCATTTT.

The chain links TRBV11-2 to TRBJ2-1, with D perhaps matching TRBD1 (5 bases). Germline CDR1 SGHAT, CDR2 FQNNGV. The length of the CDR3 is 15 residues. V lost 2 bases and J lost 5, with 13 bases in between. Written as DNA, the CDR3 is TGTGCCAGCAGCTTAATCCCGAAGGGGCACAATGAGCAGTTCTTC. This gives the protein CASSLIPKGHNEQFF.

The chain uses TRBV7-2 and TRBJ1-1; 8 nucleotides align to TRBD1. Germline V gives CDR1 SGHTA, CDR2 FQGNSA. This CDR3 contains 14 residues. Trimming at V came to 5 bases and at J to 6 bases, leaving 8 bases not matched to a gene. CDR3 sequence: CASSDAQGEAEAFF. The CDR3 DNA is TGTGCCAGCAGCGATGCACAGGGGGAAGCTGAAGCTTTCTTT.

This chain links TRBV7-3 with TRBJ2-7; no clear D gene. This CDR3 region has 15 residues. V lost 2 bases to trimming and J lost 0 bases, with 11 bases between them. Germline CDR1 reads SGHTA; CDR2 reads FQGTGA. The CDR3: CASSLLAESSYEQYF. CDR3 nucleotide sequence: TGTGCCAGCAGCTTACTCGCGGAGAGCTCCTACGAGCAGTACTTC.

The CDR3 protein is CAWTVTSGKNVQYF. CDR3 bases: TGTGCCTGGACTGTCACTAGCGGTAAAAACGTCCAGTACTTC. The chain has TRBV30 and TRBJ2-5, with 8 bases lining up with TRBD2. Trimming took 4 bases from V and 10 from J; bases not matched to a gene: 14. CDR1 GTSNPN and CDR2 SVGIG come from the germline V gene (reference sequence). The CDR3 contains 14 residues. The full variable domain, in which reference TRBV30 and TRBJ2-5 provide the parts outside the CDR3, is SQTIHQWPATLVQPVGSPLSLECTVEGTSNPNLYWYRQAAGRGLQLLFYSVGIGQISSEVPQNLSASRPQDRQFILSSKKLLLSDSGFYLCAWTVTSGKNVQYFGPGTRLLVL.

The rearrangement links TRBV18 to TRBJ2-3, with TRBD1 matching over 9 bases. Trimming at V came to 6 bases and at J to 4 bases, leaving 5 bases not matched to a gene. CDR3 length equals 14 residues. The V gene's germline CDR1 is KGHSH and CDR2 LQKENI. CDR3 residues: CASSPRQGADTQYF. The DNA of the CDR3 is TGTGCCAGCTCGCCAAGACAGGGGGCAGATACGCAGTATTTT.

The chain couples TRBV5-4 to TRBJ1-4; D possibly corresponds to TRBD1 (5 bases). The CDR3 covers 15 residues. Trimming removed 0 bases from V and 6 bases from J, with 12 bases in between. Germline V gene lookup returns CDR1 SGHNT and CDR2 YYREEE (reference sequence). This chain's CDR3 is CASSLAGLGYEKLFF. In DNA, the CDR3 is TGTGCCAGCAGCTTGGCAGGGCTGGGGTATGAAAAACTGTTTTTT.

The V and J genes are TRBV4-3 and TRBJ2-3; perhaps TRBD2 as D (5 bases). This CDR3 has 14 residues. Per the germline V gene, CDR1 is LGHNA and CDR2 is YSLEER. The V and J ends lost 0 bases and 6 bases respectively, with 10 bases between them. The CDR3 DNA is TGCGCCAGCAGCCAAGAGGTGGGAGTGGATACGCAGTATTTT. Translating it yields CASSQEVGVDTQYF.

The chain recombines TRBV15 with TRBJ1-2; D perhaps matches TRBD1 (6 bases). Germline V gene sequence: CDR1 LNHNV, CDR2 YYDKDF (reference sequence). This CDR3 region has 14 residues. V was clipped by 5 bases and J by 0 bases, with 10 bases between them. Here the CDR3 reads CATSLGQTNYGYTF. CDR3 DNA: TGTGCCACCAGCCTAGGACAGACTAACTATGGCTACACCTTC.

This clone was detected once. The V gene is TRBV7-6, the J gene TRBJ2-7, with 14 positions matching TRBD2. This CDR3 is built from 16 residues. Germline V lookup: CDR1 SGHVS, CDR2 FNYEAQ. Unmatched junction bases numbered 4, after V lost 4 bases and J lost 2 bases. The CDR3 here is CASSSPTSGGAYEQYF. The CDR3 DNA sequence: TGTGCCAGCAGCTCCCCGACTAGCGGGGGGGCCTACGAGCAGTACTTC.

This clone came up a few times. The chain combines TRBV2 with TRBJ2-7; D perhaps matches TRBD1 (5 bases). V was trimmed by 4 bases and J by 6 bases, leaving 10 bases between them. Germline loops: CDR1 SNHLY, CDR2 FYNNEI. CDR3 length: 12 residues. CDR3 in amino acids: CASSAVRVEQYF. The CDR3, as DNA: TGTGCCAGCAGTGCCGTCAGGGTCGAGCAGTACTTC.